Below, 25 T cell receptor beta chains from the same sample are listed, as sequenced in a study of blood T cell repertoires in COVID-19. Clones were read by immunoSEQ multiplex PCR, and TCRdb kept only the in-frame ones, dropping some. The table records about 44,000 clones, around 82% of them present only once. The material sequenced was peripheral blood. Receptors were obtained from an older woman with acute or convalescent COVID-19.

The chain has TRBV6-5 and TRBJ1-1; TRBD1 matches at 7 bases. The germline CDR1 and CDR2 sequences are MNHEY and SVGAGI. Trimming at V came to 6 bases and at J to 0 bases, leaving 7 bases not matched to a gene. The length of the CDR3 is 15 residues. CDR3 sequence: CASSLRGQLNTEAFF. The CDR3 DNA reads as TGTGCCAGCAGCCTTAGGGGACAGCTGAACACTGAAGCTTTCTTT.

V is TRBV7-9 and J is TRBJ1-2, with TRBD1 matching over 7 bases. This CDR3 is 15 amino acids long. Germline CDR1 reads SEHNR; CDR2 reads FQNEAQ (reference sequence). With V trimmed by 5 bases and J by 7 bases, 13 bases remained unmatched. CDR3: CASSSSDRAAGGYTF. Here the CDR3 DNA reads TGTGCCAGCAGCAGCAGCGACAGGGCGGCCGGTGGCTACACCTTC.

In its sample, this clone was seen once. The rearrangement links TRBV6-6 to TRBJ2-5; 7 bases map to TRBD1. This CDR3 is 13 amino acids long. Germline V gene lookup returns CDR1 MNHNY and CDR2 SVGAGI (reference sequence). V gave up 8 bases and J gave up 6 bases; unmatched junction bases: 9. The CDR3 DNA reads as TGTGCCAGCGGCCCTCAGGGGGAGAAGACCCAGTACTTC. Protein product: CASGPQGEKTQYF.

This chain connects TRBV6-2 or TRBV6-3 to TRBJ1-6, with 9 bases that match TRBD1. This CDR3 spans 11 amino acids. Unmatched junction bases numbered 4, after V lost 5 bases and J lost 17 bases. Germline V gene sequence: CDR1 MNHEY, CDR2 SVGEGT. CDR3 residues: CASSNRDRVHF. Here the CDR3 DNA reads TGTGCCAGCAGTAACCGGGACAGGGTCCACTTT.

The genes are TRBV24-1 and TRBJ2-7; D might be TRBD1 (6 bases). This CDR3 contains 14 residues. CDR1 and CDR2 from the germline V gene are KGHDR and SFDVKD. V was cut by 1 base and J by 5 bases, with 11 bases left in between. The CDR3 is CATSDFSGAHEQYF. For the CDR3, the DNA is TGTGCCACCAGTGATTTTTCAGGGGCCCACGAGCAGTACTTC.

V and J are TRBV4-1 and TRBJ2-5, with 7 bases identical to TRBD2. V lost 4 bases to trimming and J lost 5 bases; unmatched junction nucleotides: 10. Germline loops: CDR1 MGHRA, CDR2 YSYEKL. The CDR3 is 15 amino acids. The chain's CDR3 is CASSPREVDMETQYF. Written as DNA, the CDR3 is TGCGCCAGCAGCCCACGGGAGGTTGATATGGAGACCCAGTACTTC.

The rearrangement joins TRBV10-3 to TRBJ1-4, with 8 positions matching TRBD1. The length of the CDR3 is 13 residues. V was pared by 10 bases and J by 5 bases, with 6 bases of the junction left unmatched. Germline assignment: CDR1 ENHRY and CDR2 SYGVKD. CDR3 DNA: TGTGCCACCACGGACAGGGAGAATGAAAAACTGTTTTTT. Protein product: CATTDRENEKLFF.

This rearrangement joins TRBV27 to TRBJ2-3, with 14 bases fitting TRBD2. The CDR3 is 15 amino acids. Per the germline V gene, CDR1 is MNHEY and CDR2 is SMNVEV (reference sequence). With V trimmed by 0 bases and J by 9 bases, 2 bases remained unmatched. The CDR3: CASSLSGLAGDTQYF. Written as DNA, the CDR3 is TGTGCCAGCAGTTTATCGGGACTAGCGGGAGACACGCAGTATTTT.

The V call is TRBV6-5, the J call TRBJ1-6; TRBD1 might be the D (5 bases). V lost 4 bases, J lost 6 bases, and 16 bases lay in between. This CDR3 has 16 amino acids. In germline, CDR1 is MNHEY, CDR2 SVGAGI. The CDR3 DNA follows: TGTGCCAGCAGTTCTTACAGGACGGGAGGTAATTCACCCCTCCACTTT. This encodes CASSSYRTGGNSPLHF.

This chain links TRBV7-3 with TRBJ1-3, with TRBD1 matching 7 bases. The V segment lost 3 bases and the J segment 2 bases; nucleotides outside the gene matches: 10. The CDR3 has 17 amino acids. From germline, CDR1 is SGHTA and CDR2 FQGTGA. The CDR3 bases are TGTGCCAGCAGCTTCCCCAACCAGGGGGGACCTGGAAACACCATATATTTT. This encodes CASSFPNQGGPGNTIYF.

In this sample, this clone turned up a few times. The chain uses TRBV2 and TRBJ1-2; TRBD1 matches 7 bases. The germline CDR1 and CDR2 sequences are SNHLY and FYNNEI. The CDR3 consists of 15 residues. The J segment lost 0 bases and the V segment lost 6 bases, leaving 7 bases of the junction unmatched. CDR3 bases: TGTGCCAGCAGAGCCGGGACAGCCGCTAACTATGGCTACACCTTC. Translation gives CASRAGTAANYGYTF.

The chain has TRBV6-1 and TRBJ2-2, with a possible D match to TRBD2 (7 bases). The CDR3 sequence is 13 residues long. The germline gives CDR1 MNHNS, CDR2 SASEGT. V gave up 5 bases and J gave up 9 bases, with 13 bases separating them. In DNA form, the CDR3 reads TGTGCCAGCAGTAACGGGGGGCACCGGGAGCTGTTTTTT. It codes for CASSNGGHRELFF.

The V gene is TRBV3-1 (or the pseudogene TRBV3-2), the J gene TRBJ1-4; D unresolved. Trimming left V 1 base short and J 7 bases short, with 4 bases between. Germline CDR1 LGHDT, CDR2 YNNKEL (reference sequence). This CDR3 is 12 amino acids long. The CDR3 nucleotides read TGTGCCAGCAGCCAAGGTAGTGAAAAACTGTTTTTT. Amino acids: CASSQGSEKLFF.

This CDR3 reads CASLISRGTASNQPQHF. In nucleotides, the CDR3 is TGTGCCAGCCTTATATCCAGAGGGACAGCTAGCAATCAGCCCCAGCATTTT. The chain has TRBV28 and TRBJ1-5, with 7 nucleotides matching TRBD1. V was pared by 8 bases and J by 0 bases, with 13 bases of the junction left unmatched. The CDR3 covers 17 residues. Germline V lookup: CDR1 MDHEN, CDR2 SYDVKM.

The chain combines TRBV2 with TRBJ2-1; maybe TRBD2 (5 bases). V lost 8 bases and J lost 8, with 16 bases in between. CDR3 length equals 13 residues. Germline V gene lookup returns CDR1 SNHLY and CDR2 FYNNEI. CDR3 residues: CASGTSFGDEQFF. DNA of the CDR3: TGTGCCAGCGGAACATCTTTCGGGGATGAGCAGTTCTTC.

The chain couples TRBV10-1 to TRBJ2-1; D may be TRBD1 (5 bases). The length of the CDR3 is 15 residues. V was pared by 7 bases and J by 0 bases, with 13 bases between. The germline gives CDR1 WNHNN, CDR2 SYGVQD (reference sequence). CDR3 protein: CASTLRASSYNEQFF. CDR3 DNA: TGCGCCAGCACCCTCAGGGCCAGCTCCTACAATGAGCAGTTCTTC.

This rearrangement joins TRBV11-2 to TRBJ2-1; D possibly corresponds to TRBD2 (5 bases). This CDR3 has 14 residues. In germline, CDR1 is SGHAT, CDR2 FQNNGV. V dropped 1 base and J dropped 3 bases, with 7 bases sitting between them. CDR3 DNA sequence: TGTGCCAGCAGCTTAGGAGACTACTACAATGAGCAGTTCTTC. Its protein is CASSLGDYYNEQFF.

The gene calls are TRBV5-1 and TRBJ2-7, with 10 bases fitting TRBD2. The CDR3 loop spans 14 amino acids. The junction had 6 bases not matched to a gene; V was cut back by 6 bases and J by 3 bases. Per the germline V gene, CDR1 is SGHRS and CDR2 is YFSETQ. CDR3 protein: CASTRTSGSYEQYF. As DNA, the CDR3 is TGCGCCAGCACTAGGACTAGCGGAAGCTACGAGCAGTACTTC.

V and J are TRBV28 and TRBJ1-1, with a weak D call TRBD1 (5 bases). CDR3 size: 12 residues. The V gene's germline CDR1 is MDHEN and CDR2 SYDVKM. The ends were cut back, 8 bases at V and 5 bases at J, with 12 bases in the middle. This CDR3 reads CASGGTRTEAFF. The CDR3 DNA reads TGTGCCAGCGGGGGGACGCGGACTGAAGCTTTCTTT.

The chain recombines TRBV18 with TRBJ2-7, with TRBD1 matching over 9 bases. V was pared by 3 bases and J by 2 bases, with 2 bases of the junction left unmatched. Germline V gives CDR1 KGHSH, CDR2 LQKENI. The CDR3 is 14 residues long. In DNA form, the CDR3 reads TGTGCCAGCTCACCTCGACAGGGGGCCTACGAGCAGTACTTC. As protein: CASSPRQGAYEQYF.

CDR3 protein: CASSRGLWVEETQYF. The CDR3 DNA is TGTGCCAGCAGCCGGGGACTATGGGTCGAAGAGACCCAGTACTTC. The rearrangement uses TRBV28 and TRBJ2-5; 7 bases map to TRBD2. The germline CDR1 and CDR2 sequences are MDHEN and SYDVKM. J was trimmed by 3 bases and V by 6 bases; bases with no gene match: 10. The CDR3 runs to 15 residues.

The chain recombines TRBV5-6 with TRBJ1-5; D remains ambiguous. CDR3 size: 13 residues. The germline V gene has CDR1 SGHDT and CDR2 YYEEEE. Trimming shortened V by 5 bases and J by 2 bases, and 8 bases separated the two germline ends. CDR3 sequence (DNA): TGTGCCAGCAGTTCGGTGGGCAATCAGCCCCAGCATTTT. It yields the protein CASSSVGNQPQHF.

This chain connects TRBV24-1 to TRBJ2-1; 8 bases agree with TRBD2. The germline V gene has CDR1 KGHDR and CDR2 SFDVKD. This CDR3 region has 16 residues. Trimming cost V 2 bases and J 4 bases; bases outside gene matches: 6. The CDR3 coding sequence is TGTGCCACCAGTGATTCATTAGCGGGGATATACAATGAGCAGTTCTTC. It specifies CATSDSLAGIYNEQFF.

The V gene is TRBV7-8, the J gene TRBJ1-6; TRBD1 matches 7 bases. With 2 bases clipped from V and 4 bases from J, the junction kept 20 bases outside the gene matches. The CDR3 is made up of 21 amino acids. Germline CDR1 is SGHVS and CDR2 is FQNEAQ. The CDR3, as DNA: TGTGCCAGCAGCTTATATCCAGGGGCGAACCCAGGGGGAGTATATAATTCACCCCTCCACTTT. Its protein is CASSLYPGANPGGVYNSPLHF.

The J gene is TRBJ1-2, the V gene TRBV7-8, with 10 nucleotides matching TRBD1. The J segment lost 2 bases and the V segment lost 5 bases, leaving 2 bases of the junction unmatched. CDR3 length equals 14 residues. Germline CDR1 reads SGHVS; CDR2 reads FQNEAQ. CDR3 region: CASSPGQGNYGYTF. The CDR3 nucleotides read TGTGCCAGCAGCCCGGGACAGGGGAACTATGGCTACACCTTC.